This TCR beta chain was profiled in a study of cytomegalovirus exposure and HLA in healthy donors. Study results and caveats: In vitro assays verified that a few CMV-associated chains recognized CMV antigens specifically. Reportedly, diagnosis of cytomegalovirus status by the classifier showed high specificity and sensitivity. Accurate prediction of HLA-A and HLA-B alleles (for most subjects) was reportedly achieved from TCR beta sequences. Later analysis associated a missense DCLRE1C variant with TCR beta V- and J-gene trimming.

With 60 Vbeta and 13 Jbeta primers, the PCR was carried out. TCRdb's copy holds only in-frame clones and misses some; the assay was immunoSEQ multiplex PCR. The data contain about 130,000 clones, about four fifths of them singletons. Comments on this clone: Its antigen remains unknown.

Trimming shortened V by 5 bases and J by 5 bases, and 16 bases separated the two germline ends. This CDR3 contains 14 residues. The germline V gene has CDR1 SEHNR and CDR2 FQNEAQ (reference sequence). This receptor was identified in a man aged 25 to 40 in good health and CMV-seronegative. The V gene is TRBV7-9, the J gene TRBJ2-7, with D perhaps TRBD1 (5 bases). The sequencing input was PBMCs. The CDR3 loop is CASSLPGRVDEQYF. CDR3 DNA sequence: TGTGCCAGCAGCCTCCCGGGCAGGGTGGACGAGCAGTACTTC.